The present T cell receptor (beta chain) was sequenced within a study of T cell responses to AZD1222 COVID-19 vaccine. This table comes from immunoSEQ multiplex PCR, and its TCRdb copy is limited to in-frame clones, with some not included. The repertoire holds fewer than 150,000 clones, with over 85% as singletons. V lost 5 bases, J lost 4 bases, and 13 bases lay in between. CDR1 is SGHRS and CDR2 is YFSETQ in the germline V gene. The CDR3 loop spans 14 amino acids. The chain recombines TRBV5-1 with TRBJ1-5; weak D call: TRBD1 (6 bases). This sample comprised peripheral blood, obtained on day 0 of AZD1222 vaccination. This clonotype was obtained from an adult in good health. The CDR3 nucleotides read TGCGCCAGCAGAGCCGGGGGGCTTAATCAGCCCCAGCATTTT. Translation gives CASRAGGLNQPQHF.